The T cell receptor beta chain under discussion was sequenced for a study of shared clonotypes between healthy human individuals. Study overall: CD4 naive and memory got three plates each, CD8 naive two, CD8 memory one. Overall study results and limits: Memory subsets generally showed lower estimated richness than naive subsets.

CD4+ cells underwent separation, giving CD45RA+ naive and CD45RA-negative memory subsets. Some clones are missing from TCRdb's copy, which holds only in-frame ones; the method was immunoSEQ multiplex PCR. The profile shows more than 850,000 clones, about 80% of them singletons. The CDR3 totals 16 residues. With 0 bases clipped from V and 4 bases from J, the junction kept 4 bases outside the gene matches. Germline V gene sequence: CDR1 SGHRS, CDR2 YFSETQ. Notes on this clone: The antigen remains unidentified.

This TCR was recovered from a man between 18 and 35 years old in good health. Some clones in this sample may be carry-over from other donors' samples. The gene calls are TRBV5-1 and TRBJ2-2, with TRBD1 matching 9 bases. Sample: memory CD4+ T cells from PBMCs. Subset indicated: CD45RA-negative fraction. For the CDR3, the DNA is TGCGCCAGCAGCTTGGTTGGACAGGGGACCACCGGGGAGCTGTTTTTT. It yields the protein CASSLVGQGTTGELFF.